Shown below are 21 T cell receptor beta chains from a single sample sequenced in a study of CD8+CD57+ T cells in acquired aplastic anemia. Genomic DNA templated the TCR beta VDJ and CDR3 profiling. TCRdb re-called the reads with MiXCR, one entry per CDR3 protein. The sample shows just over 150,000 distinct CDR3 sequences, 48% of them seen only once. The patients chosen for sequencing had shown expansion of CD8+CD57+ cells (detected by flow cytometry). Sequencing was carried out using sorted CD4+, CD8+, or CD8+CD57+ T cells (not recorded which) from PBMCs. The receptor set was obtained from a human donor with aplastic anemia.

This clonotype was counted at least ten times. The CDR3 coding sequence is TGTGCCAGCAGCTTTTCAGGTTTGGGAGATACGCAGTATTTT. Amino acid sequence: CASSFSGLGDTQYF. This chain connects TRBV7-3 to TRBJ2-3; no clear D gene. Germline assignment: CDR1 SGHTA and CDR2 FQGTGA. Deletions cut 3 bases from V and 5 bases from J, with 12 bases between. The CDR3 extends over 14 amino acids. Together with reference TRBV7-3 and TRBJ2-3, the CDR3 gives the full variable domain: GAGVSQTPSNKVTEKGKYVELRCDPISGHTALYWYRQSLGQGPEFLIYFQGTGAADDSGLPNDRFFAVRPEGSVSTLKIQRTERGDSAVYLCASSFSGLGDTQYFGPGTRLTVL.

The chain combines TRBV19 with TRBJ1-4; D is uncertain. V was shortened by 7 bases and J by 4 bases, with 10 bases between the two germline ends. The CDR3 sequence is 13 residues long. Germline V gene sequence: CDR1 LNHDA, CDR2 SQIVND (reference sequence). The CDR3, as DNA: TGTGCCAGTAACTCCCGGGATAATGAAAAACTGTTTTTT. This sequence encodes CASNSRDNEKLFF.

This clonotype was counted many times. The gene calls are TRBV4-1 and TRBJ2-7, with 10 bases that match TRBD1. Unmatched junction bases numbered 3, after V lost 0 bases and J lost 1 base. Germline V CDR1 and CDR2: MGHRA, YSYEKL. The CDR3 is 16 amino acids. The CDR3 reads CASSQDGTGVSYEQYF. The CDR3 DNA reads TGCGCCAGCAGCCAAGACGGGACAGGGGTTTCCTACGAGCAGTACTTC.

The DNA of the CDR3 is TGTGCCAGCAGCGTAGATGTGGGTCACGAGCAGTACTTC. This encodes CASSVDVGHEQYF. This sequence joins TRBV9 and TRBJ2-7, with no clear D. Trimming stripped 0 bases from V and 5 bases from J, with 9 bases between. Per germline, CDR1 SGDLS and CDR2 YYNGEE. There are 13 residues in the CDR3. Full variable domain (outside the CDR3, taken from reference TRBV9 and TRBJ2-7): DSGVTQTPKHLITATGQRVTLRCSPRSGDLSVYWYQQSLDQGLQFLIQYYNGEERAKGNILERFSAQQFPDLHSELNLSSLELGDSALYFCASSVDVGHEQYFGPGTRLTVT.

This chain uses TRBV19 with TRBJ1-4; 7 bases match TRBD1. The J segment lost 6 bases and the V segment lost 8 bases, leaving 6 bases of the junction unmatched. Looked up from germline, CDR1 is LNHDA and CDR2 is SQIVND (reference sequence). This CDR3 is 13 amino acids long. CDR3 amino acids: CASRGTADEKLFF. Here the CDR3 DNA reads TGTGCCAGTCGCGGGACAGCAGATGAAAAACTGTTTTTT.

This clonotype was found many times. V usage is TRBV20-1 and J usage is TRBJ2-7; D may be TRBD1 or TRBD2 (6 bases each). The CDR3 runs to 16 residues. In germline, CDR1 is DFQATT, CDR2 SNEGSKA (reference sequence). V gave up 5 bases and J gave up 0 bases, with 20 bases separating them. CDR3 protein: CSADGATGASSYEQYF. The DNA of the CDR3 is TGCAGTGCTGATGGGGCGACGGGGGCAAGCTCCTACGAGCAGTACTTC.

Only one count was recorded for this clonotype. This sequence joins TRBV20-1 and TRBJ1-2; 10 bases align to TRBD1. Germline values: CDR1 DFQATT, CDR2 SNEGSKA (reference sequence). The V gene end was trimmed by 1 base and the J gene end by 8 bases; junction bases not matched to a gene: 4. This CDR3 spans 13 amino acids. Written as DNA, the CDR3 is TGCAGTGCTAGAGGACAGGGGGCAGGGGGCTACACCTTC. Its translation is CSARGQGAGGYTF.

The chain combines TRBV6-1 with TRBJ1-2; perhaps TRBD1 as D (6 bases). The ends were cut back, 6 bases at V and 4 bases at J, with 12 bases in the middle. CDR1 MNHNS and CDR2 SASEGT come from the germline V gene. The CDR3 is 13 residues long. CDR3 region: CASRQGPLYGYTF. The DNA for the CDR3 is TGTGCCAGCAGACAGGGACCCCTCTATGGCTACACCTTC.

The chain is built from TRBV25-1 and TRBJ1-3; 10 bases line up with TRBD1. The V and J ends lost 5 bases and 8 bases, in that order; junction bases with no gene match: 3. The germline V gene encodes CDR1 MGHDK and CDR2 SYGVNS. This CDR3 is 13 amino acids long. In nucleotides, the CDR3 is TGTGCCAGCAGTCGGACAGGGGGTCACACCATATATTTT. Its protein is CASSRTGGHTIYF.

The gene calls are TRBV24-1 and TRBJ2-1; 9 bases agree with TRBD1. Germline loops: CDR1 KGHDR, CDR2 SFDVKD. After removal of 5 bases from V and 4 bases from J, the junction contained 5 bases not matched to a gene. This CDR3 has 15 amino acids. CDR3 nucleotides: TGTGCCACCAGTGTGAGAGGACAGGGGTACAATGAGCAGTTCTTC. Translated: CATSVRGQGYNEQFF.

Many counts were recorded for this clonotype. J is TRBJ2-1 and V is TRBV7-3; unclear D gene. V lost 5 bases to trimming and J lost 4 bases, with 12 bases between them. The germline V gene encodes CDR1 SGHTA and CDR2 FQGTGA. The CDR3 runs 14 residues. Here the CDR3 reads CASSHSASYNEQFF. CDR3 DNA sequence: TGTGCCAGCAGCCACTCTGCTTCGTACAATGAGCAGTTCTTC.

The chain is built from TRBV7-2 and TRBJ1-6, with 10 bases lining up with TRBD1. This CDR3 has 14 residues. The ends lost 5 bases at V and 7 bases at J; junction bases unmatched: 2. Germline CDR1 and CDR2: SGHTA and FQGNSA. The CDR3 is CASSPGQGNSPLHF. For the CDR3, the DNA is TGTGCCAGCAGCCCGGGACAGGGGAATTCACCCCTCCACTTT.

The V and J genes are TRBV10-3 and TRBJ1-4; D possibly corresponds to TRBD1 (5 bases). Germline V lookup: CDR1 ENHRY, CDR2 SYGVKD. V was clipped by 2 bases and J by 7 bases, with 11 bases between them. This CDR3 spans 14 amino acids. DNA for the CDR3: TGTGCCATCAGTGAGGGGGGGGGGACTGAAAAACTGTTTTTT. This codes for CAISEGGGTEKLFF.

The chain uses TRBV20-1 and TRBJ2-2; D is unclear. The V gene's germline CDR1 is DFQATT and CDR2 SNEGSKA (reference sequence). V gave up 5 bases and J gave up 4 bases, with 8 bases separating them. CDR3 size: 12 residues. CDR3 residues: CSAQGRTGELFF. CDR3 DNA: TGCAGTGCTCAAGGGCGCACCGGGGAGCTGTTTTTT.

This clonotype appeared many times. As DNA, the CDR3 is TGTGCCAGCAGTTACGCGGACAATGAGCAGTTCTTC. Residues: CASSYADNEQFF. V and J are TRBV6-5 and TRBJ2-1; no clear D. The CDR3 covers 12 residues. The germline V gene encodes CDR1 MNHEY and CDR2 SVGAGI. Trimming left V 2 bases short and J 5 bases short, with 4 bases between.

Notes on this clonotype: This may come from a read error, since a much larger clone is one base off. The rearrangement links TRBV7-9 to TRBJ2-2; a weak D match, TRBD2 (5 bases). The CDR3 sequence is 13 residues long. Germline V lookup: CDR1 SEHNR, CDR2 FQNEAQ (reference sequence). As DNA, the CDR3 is TGTGCCAGCAGCTTGGATCCAACGAGGGCGAAGATTTTT. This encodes CASSLDPTRAKIF.

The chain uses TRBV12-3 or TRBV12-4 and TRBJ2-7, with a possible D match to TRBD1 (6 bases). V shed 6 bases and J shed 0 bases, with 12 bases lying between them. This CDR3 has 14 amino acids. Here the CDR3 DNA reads TGTGCCAGCAGCCTCGGACAGCCCTCCTACGAGCAGTACTTC. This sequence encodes CASSLGQPSYEQYF.

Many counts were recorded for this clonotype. The CDR3 sequence: CASSVDRGGGNEQFF. CDR3 nucleotides: TGTGCCAGCAGCGTTGACAGGGGTGGAGGCAATGAGCAGTTCTTC. This chain links TRBV9 with TRBJ2-1; 8 bases map to TRBD1. Germline assignment: CDR1 SGDLS and CDR2 YYNGEE. The CDR3 spans 15 residues. Unmatched junction bases numbered 7, after V lost 2 bases and J lost 6 bases.

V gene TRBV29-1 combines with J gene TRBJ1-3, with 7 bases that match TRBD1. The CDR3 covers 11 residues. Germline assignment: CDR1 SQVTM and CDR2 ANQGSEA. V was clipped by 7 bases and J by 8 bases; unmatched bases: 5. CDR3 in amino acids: CSAGQRDTIYF. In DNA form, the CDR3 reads TGCAGCGCGGGACAGCGGGACACCATATATTTT.

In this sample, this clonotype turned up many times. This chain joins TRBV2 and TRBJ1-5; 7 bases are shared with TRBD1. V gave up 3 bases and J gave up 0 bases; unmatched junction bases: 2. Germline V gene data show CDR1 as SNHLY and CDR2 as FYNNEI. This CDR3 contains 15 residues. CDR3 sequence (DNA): TGTGCCAGCAGTGAGGGACAGATTAGCAATCAGCCCCAGCATTTT. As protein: CASSEGQISNQPQHF. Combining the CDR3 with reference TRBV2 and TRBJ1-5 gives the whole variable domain EPEVTQTPSHQVTQMGQEVILRCVPISNHLYFYWYRQILGQKVEFLVSFYNNEISEKSEIFDDQFSVERPDGSNFTLKIRSTKLEDSAMYFCASSEGQISNQPQHFGDGTRLSIL.

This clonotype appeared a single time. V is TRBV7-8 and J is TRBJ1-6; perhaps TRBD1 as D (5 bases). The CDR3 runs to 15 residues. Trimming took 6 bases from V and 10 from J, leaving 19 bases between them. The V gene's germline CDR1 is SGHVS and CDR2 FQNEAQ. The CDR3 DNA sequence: TGTGCCAGCAGTGCCGGGGAGGGGTTCGGCTCACCCCTCCACTTT. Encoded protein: CASSAGEGFGSPLHF.